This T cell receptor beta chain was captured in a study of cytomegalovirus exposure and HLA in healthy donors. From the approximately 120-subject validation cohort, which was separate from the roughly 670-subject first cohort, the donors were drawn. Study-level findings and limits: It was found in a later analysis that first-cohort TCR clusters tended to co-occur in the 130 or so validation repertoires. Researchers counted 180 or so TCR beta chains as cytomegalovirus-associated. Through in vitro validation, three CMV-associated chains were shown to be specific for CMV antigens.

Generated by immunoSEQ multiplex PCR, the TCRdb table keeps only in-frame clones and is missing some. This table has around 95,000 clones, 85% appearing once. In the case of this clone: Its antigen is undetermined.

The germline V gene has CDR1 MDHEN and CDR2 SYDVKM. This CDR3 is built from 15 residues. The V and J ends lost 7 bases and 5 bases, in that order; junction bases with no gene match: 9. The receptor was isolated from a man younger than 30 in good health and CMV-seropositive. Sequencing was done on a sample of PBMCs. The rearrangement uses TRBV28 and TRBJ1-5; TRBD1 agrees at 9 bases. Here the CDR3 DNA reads TGTGCCAGCACCGTGGACAGGGGTAGGGATCAGCCCCAGCATTTT. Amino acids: CASTVDRGRDQPQHF.